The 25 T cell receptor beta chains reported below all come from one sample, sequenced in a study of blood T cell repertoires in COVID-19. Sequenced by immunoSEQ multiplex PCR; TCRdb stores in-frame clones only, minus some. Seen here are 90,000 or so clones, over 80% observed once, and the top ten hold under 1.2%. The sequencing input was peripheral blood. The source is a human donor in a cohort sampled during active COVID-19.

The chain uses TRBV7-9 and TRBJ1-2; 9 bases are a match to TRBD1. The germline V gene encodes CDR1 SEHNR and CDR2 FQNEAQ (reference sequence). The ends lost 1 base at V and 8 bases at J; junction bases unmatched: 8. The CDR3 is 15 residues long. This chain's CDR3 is CASSLEGTGTGGYTF. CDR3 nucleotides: TGTGCCAGCAGCTTAGAAGGGACAGGGACGGGCGGCTACACCTTC.

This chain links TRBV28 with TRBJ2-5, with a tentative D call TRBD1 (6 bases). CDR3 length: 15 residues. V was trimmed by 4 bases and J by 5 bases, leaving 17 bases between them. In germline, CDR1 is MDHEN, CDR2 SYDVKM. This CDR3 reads CASSSNTGLGETQYF. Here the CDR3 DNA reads TGTGCCAGCAGTTCAAACACAGGGTTGGGGGAGACCCAGTACTTC.

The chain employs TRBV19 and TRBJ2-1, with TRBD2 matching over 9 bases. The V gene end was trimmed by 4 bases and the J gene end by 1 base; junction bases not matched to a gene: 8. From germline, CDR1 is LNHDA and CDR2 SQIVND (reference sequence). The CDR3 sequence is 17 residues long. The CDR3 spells CASSTGRLAGSYNEQFF. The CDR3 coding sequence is TGTGCCAGTAGTACCGGACGCCTAGCGGGATCCTACAATGAGCAGTTCTTC.

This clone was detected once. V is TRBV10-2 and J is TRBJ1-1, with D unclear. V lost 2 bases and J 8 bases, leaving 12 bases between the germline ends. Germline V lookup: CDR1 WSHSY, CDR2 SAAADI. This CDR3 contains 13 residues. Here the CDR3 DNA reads TGCGCCAGCAGTGAGCGGCAGGTCTCCGAAGCTTTCTTT. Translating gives CASSERQVSEAFF.

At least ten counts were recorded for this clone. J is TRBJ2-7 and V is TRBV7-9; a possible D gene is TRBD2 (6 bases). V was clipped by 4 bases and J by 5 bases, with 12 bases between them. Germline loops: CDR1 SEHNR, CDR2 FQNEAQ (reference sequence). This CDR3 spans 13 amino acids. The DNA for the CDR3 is TGTGCCAGCAGCTCGGGGGAACCTAACGAGCAGTACTTC. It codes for CASSSGEPNEQYF.

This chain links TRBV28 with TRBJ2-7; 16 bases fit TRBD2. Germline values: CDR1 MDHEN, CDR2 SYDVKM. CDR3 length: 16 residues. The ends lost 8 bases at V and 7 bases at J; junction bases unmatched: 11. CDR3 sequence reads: CASGPGLAGGPEEQYF. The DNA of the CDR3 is TGTGCCAGCGGACCGGGACTAGCGGGAGGGCCGGAAGAGCAGTACTTC.

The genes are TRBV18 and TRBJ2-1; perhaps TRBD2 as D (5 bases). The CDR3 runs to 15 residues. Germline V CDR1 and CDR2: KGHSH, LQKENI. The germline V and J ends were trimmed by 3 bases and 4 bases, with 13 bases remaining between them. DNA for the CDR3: TGTGCCAGCTCACCCGGACTCAAAGGATACAATGAGCAGTTCTTC. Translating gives CASSPGLKGYNEQFF.

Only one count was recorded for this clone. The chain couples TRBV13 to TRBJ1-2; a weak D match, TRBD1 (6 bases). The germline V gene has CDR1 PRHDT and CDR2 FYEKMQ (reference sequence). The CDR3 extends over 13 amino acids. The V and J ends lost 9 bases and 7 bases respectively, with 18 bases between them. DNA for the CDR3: TGTGCCAGTCGGGTCAGGGGTTCGGCTGGCTACACCTTC. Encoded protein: CASRVRGSAGYTF. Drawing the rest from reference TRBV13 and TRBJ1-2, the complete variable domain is AAGVIQSPRHLIKEKRETATLKCYPIPRHDTVYWYQQGPGQDPQFLISFYEKMQSDKGSIPDRFSAQQFSDYHSELNMSSLELGDSALYFCASRVRGSAGYTFGSGTRLTVV.

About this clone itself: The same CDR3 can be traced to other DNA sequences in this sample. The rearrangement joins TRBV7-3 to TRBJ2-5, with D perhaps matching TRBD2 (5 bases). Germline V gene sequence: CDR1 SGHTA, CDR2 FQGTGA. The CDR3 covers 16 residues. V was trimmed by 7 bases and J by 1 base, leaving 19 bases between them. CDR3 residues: CASIKDVGESQETQYF. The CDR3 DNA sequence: TGTGCCAGCATCAAAGACGTCGGGGAATCCCAAGAGACCCAGTACTTC.

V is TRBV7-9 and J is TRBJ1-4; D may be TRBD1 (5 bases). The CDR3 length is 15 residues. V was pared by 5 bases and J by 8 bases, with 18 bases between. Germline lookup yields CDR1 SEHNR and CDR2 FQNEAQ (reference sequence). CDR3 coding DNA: TGTGCCAGCAGCCCAAGCCGGGACGGGAGCGAAAAACTGTTTTTT. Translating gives CASSPSRDGSEKLFF.

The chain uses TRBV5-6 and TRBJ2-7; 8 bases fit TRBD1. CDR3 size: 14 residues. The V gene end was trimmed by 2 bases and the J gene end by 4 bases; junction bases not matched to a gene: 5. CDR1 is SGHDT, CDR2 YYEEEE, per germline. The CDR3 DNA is TGTGCCAGCAGCTTAACAGGGGGACGTTACGAGCAGTACTTC. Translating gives CASSLTGGRYEQYF.

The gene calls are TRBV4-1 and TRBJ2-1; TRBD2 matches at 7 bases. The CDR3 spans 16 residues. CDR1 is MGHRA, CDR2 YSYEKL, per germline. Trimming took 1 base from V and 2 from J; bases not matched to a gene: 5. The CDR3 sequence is CASSQAGGSPYNEQFF. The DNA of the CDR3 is TGCGCCAGCAGCCAAGCTGGCGGGAGTCCCTACAATGAGCAGTTCTTC.

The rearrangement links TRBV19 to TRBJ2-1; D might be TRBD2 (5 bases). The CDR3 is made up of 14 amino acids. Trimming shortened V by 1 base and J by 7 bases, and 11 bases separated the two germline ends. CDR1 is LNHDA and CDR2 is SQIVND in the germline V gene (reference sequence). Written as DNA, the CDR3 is TGTGCCAGTAGTATAGCGGGGATAGGGAATGAGCAGTTCTTC. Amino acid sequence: CASSIAGIGNEQFF.

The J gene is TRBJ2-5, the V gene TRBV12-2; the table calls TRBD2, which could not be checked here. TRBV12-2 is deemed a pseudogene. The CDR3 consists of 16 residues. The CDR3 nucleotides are TGTGCAAGTCGCTTAGCCGGCGGGGGGTTAGGGGAGACCCAGTACTTC. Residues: CASRLAGGGLGETQYF.

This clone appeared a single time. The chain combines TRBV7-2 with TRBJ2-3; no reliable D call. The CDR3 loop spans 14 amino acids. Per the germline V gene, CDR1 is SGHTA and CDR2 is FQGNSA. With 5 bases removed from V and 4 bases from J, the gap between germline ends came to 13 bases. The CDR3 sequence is CASSLGGSSDTQYF. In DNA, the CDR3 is TGTGCCAGCAGCCTAGGTGGTAGCTCAGATACGCAGTATTTT.

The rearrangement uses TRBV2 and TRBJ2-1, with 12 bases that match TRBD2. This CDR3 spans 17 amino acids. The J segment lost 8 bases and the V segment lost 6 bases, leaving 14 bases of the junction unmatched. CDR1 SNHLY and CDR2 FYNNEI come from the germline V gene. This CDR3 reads CASRGQPTSGRGDEQFF. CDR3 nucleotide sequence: TGTGCCAGCAGGGGACAGCCGACTAGCGGGAGAGGCGATGAGCAGTTCTTC.

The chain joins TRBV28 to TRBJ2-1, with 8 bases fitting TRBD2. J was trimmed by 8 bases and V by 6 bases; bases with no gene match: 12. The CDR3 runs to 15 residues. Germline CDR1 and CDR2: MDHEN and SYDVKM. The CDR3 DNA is TGTGCCAGCAGCCTGCTGGCGGGAGGATCCGATGAGCAGTTCTTC. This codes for CASSLLAGGSDEQFF.

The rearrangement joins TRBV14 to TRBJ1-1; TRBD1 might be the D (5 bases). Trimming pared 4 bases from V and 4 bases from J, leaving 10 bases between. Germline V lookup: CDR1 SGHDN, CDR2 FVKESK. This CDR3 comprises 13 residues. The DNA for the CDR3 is TGTGCCAGCAGCCTTGGGGGGTCCACTGAAGCTTTCTTT. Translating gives CASSLGGSTEAFF.

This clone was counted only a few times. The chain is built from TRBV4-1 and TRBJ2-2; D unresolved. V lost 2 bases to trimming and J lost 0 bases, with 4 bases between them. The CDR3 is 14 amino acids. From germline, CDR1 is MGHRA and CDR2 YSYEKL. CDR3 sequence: CASSQSANTGELFF. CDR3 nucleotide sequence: TGCGCCAGCAGCCAATCCGCGAACACCGGGGAGCTGTTTTTT.

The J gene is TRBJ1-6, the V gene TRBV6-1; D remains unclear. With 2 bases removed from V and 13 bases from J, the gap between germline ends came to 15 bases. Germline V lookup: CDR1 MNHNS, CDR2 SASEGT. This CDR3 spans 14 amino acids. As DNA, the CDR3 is TGTGCCAGCAGTGAATCGGCCGGCCCCAGGCCCCTCCACTTT. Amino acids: CASSESAGPRPLHF.

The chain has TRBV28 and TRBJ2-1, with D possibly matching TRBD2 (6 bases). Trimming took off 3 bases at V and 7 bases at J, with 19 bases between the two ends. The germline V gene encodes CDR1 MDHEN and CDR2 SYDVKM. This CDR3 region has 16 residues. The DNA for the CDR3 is TGTGCCAGCAGTTTCCCCGGGATAGCGGCACGTAATGAGCAGTTCTTC. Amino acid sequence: CASSFPGIAARNEQFF.

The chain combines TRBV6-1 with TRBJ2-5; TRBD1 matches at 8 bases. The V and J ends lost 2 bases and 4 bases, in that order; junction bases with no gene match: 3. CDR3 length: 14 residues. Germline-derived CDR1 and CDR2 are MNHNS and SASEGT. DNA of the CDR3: TGTGCCAGCAGTGAACAGGGGGCTTCAGAGACCCAGTACTTC. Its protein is CASSEQGASETQYF.

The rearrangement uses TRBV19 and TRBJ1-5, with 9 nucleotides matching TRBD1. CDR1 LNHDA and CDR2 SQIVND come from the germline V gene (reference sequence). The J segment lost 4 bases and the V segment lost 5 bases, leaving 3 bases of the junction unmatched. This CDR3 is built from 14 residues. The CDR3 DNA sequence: TGTGCCAGTAGTTCGACAGGGGGGAATCAGCCCCAGCATTTT. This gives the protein CASSSTGGNQPQHF.

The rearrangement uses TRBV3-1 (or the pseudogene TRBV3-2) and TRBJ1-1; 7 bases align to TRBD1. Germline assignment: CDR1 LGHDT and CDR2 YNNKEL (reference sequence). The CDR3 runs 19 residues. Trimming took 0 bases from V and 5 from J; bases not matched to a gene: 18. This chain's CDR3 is CASSQEFYSRTGVRTEAFF. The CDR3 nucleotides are TGTGCCAGCAGCCAAGAGTTCTACTCTAGAACAGGGGTGAGAACTGAAGCTTTCTTT.

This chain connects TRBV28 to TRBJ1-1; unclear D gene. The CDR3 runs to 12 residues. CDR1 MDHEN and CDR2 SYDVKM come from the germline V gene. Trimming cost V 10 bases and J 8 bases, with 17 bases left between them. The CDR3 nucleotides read TGTGCCACCCGTCCCCTCCGGGGAGAAGCTTTCTTT. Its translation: CATRPLRGEAFF.